This T cell receptor beta chain was identified during a study of neurological immune-mediated disorders (dated by TCRdb to between 2018 and 2020). Context from the whole study: Among the approximately 34 multiple sclerosis patients, relapsing-remitting MS accounted for approximately 30 and secondary progressive MS accounted for 3. Using UMI-based sequencing, the study compared peripheral blood TCR-beta repertoires from patients with HTLV-I-associated myelopathy (HAM/TSP), patients with multiple sclerosis, and healthy controls. The 90 to 110 TCR-beta libraries included longitudinal samples, technical triplicates and paired sorted CD4+ and CD8+ T-cell subsets alongside PBMC samples. Longitudinal HAM/TSP and healthy donors had 3 time-points each (roughly 3-40 month intervals). The cohort included about 70 subjects: about 15 with HAM/TSP, about 34 with multiple sclerosis, and 20 healthy controls. General conclusions and limits of the study: The MS cluster showed no association with clinical or MRI features, and the authors stated that larger cohorts are needed. Phylogenetic analysis grouped repertoires from 18 of 34 MS patients into a cluster of related CDR3 sequences, suggesting a possible repertoire-level signature. The highest TCR clonal expansion was observed in HAM/TSP patients, whereas the lowest was observed in MS patients, even when compared with healthy controls. Expanded clones from different subjects shared no identical CDR3 amino acid sequences, which suggests that TCR-beta repertoires were private in all groups.

Based on the germline V gene (reference sequence), the CDR1 and CDR2 sequences are LGHDT and YNNKEL. Including cysteine and phenylalanine, the CDR3 has 14 amino acids. CDR3 DNA is the only sequence kept; it has 42 bases, read in frame from the first base. Cut back by 2 bases and 3 bases, the V and J ends lie 11 bases apart. cDNA was synthesized by template-switch 5'RACE using a primer carrying a 10-nucleotide random unique molecular identifier by which each TCR transcript was tagged. Over 180 million TCR-beta sequences, covering 15-18 subjects, were produced in each sequencing run. Total RNA was extracted with the RNeasy kit. TCR-beta VDJ regions were amplified with primers for the TCR constant region and the 5'RACE anchor, using the KAPA Real-time Library Amplification kit. A first PCR added sample indexes and Illumina adaptors, and a second PCR then raised library yield. The roughly 650 bp TCR product was size-selected on a 2% E-gel SizeSelection system after Ampure bead purification. Library quality was checked on a Bioanalyzer, concentration was measured with Qubit, and libraries were quantified with the Kapa Library Quantification kit before pooling. An Illumina HiSeq 2500 sequenced the libraries paired-end 2 x 150 bp. To increase sequence diversity, roughly 24-32% phiX was spiked into each library pool. As for how the authors treated the data: The UMI-based MiGEC pipeline processed quality-filtered reads and removed over 85% of raw TCR sequences during error correction. VDJ genes were aligned to IMGT germline references, and clonotypes were defined by unique CDR3 amino acid sequence plus V-J genes. Clonal expansion, Shannon diversity, and CDR3 relatedness (CalcPairwiseDistances, ClusterSamples) were evaluated with VDJtools, and phylogenetic trees were built with CLCbio workbench. Using coefficient-of-variation modelling across technical triplicates, the study counted a clone as expanded if it had at least 8 unique UMIs. TCRdb reran the public reads through fastp at Q25 and MiXCR, keeping productive beta chains. Each CDR3 protein appears once, grouped with its most common genes and DNA. TCRdb's processing, not the study's, gives the V and J calls here. Here the sample has some 80,000 distinct CDR3 sequences; roughly 4.3% occur a single time. 5.7% of the sample rests with the top ten.

This clonotype was detected ten times or more. There is no known antigen for this receptor. No quality values exist for individual bases; no much larger clone is one base distant. The sample's time point label, in plain terms: longitudinal time-point 3. Libraries from unsorted PBMCs were made from 2 million PBMCs kept in RNAlater at -80 degrees C until RNA extraction. The multiple sclerosis patients were enrolled in a US clinical protocol that evaluated disease progression with magnetic resonance imaging. Peripheral blood was subjected to Ficoll-Hypaque density gradient centrifugation to isolate PBMCs, which were then cryopreserved in liquid nitrogen.

Sequenced sample: PBMCs. This clonotype originated in a woman aged 55-70 years with multiple sclerosis. The sequence is built from TRBV3-1 and TRBJ2-7; a tentative D match to TRBD1 spans 6 bases. CDR3 protein: CASSQTGTHYEQYF. The DNA reads TGTGCCAGCAGCCAAACAGGGACACACTACGAGCAGTACTTC.